The 14 T cell receptor beta chains listed next were all sequenced from one sample in a study of preoperative IRX-2 immunotherapy in early breast cancer. Treatment reported: preoperative locoregional IRX-2 cytokine immunotherapy. Produced via immunoSEQ multiplex PCR; TCRdb's table is partial and in-frame only. Altogether 95,000 to 100,000 clones are present, about nine tenths being singletons, with the ten largest covering 2% to 2.5%. The input for sequencing was tumor tissue, taken after IRX-2 immunotherapy. The receptors were gathered from a human donor with breast cancer.

The chain links TRBV15 to TRBJ1-1; tentatively, D is TRBD1 (6 bases). This CDR3 contains 15 residues. Per the germline V gene, CDR1 is LNHNV and CDR2 is YYDKDF (reference sequence). V was shortened by 0 bases and J by 1 base, with 9 bases between the two germline ends. Written as DNA, the CDR3 is TGTGCCACCAGCAGAGAGGGGGGCCAGAACACTGAAGCTTTCTTT. It is translated as CATSREGGQNTEAFF.

This chain connects TRBV7-6 to TRBJ1-2, with 9 bases identical to TRBD1. The trim removed 5 bases at V and 6 bases at J, leaving 10 bases unmatched. From germline, CDR1 is SGHVS and CDR2 FNYEAQ. CDR3 length: 15 amino acids. The CDR3 region is CASSPGTGWGDGYTF. The CDR3 nucleotides read TGTGCCAGCAGCCCGGGGACAGGGTGGGGTGATGGCTACACCTTC.

Concerning this clone: Other DNA sequences of this sample code for an identical CDR3. This sequence joins TRBV28 and TRBJ2-7; the D is unclear. CDR3 length: 13 amino acids. V was cut by 3 bases and J by 0 bases, with 6 bases left in between. Germline V gives CDR1 MDHEN, CDR2 SYDVKM. In DNA, the CDR3 is TGTGCCAGCAGTTTCTCCCCCTCCTACGAGCAGTACTTC. It is translated as CASSFSPSYEQYF.

This clone was recorded a few times. V is TRBV29-1 and J is TRBJ1-5, with TRBD1 matching over 7 bases. CDR1 and CDR2 from the germline V gene are SQVTM and ANQGSEA. This CDR3 has 13 amino acids. V lost 6 bases to trimming and J lost 7 bases; unmatched junction nucleotides: 9. CDR3 DNA: TGCAGCGTCGCGACAGGGCTTGGGCAGCCCCAGCATTTT. Protein sequence: CSVATGLGQPQHF. The variable domain in full, with the rest retrieved from reference TRBV29-1 and TRBJ1-5, is SAVISQKPSRDICQRGTSLTIQCQVDSQVTMMFWYRQQPGQSLTLIATANQGSEATYESGFVIDKFPISRPNLTFSTLTVSNMSPEDSSIYLCSVATGLGQPQHFGDGTRLSIL.

The chain has TRBV18 and TRBJ2-2; D is unclear. Trimming pared 2 bases from V and 1 base from J, leaving 14 bases between. The CDR3 has 17 residues. Per the germline V gene, CDR1 is KGHSH and CDR2 is LQKENI. CDR3 sequence reads: CASSPSRAPQNTGELFF. The CDR3 region has the DNA TGTGCCAGCTCACCAAGTCGGGCCCCCCAGAACACCGGGGAGCTGTTTTTT.

The chain has TRBV10-3 and TRBJ2-1; 12 nucleotides align to TRBD2. The germline V gene encodes CDR1 ENHRY and CDR2 SYGVKD. V lost 2 bases and J lost 9; bases outside the gene matches: 5. The CDR3 is made up of 15 amino acids. The CDR3 spells CAISETSGGTGEQFF. CDR3 in DNA: TGTGCCATCAGTGAGACTAGCGGGGGGACTGGTGAGCAGTTCTTC.

The V and J genes are TRBV5-1 and TRBJ2-7; 7 nucleotides align to TRBD2. CDR3 length: 14 residues. V lost 5 bases and J lost 4; bases outside the gene matches: 9. CDR1 is SGHRS, CDR2 YFSETQ, per germline. CDR3 region: CASRPSPSGYEQYF. The CDR3 bases are TGCGCCAGCAGACCGAGTCCTAGCGGATACGAGCAGTACTTC.

The chain recombines TRBV28 with TRBJ1-5; TRBD1 agrees at 10 bases. The CDR3 runs to 15 residues. Germline V gives CDR1 MDHEN, CDR2 SYDVKM. J gave up 4 bases and V 6 bases, and 6 bases lay outside the gene matches. CDR3 DNA: TGTGCCAGCAGCTGGGGACAGGGGCGGAATCAGCCCCAGCATTTT. Protein product: CASSWGQGRNQPQHF.

The chain carries TRBV7-7 and TRBJ1-1; no clear D gene. Trimming removed 1 base at V and 0 bases at J, with 6 bases between. Germline-derived CDR1 and CDR2 are SSHAT and FNYEAQ (reference sequence). The CDR3 spans 14 residues. The CDR3 spells CASSLEPMNTEAFF. DNA for the CDR3: TGTGCCAGCAGCTTAGAACCGATGAACACTGAAGCTTTCTTT.

This clone has just one count. The rearrangement links TRBV5-1 to TRBJ2-3, with TRBD1 matching 7 bases. The CDR3 length is 17 residues. V shed 3 bases and J 0 bases; nucleotides not matched to a gene: 10. CDR1 SGHRS and CDR2 YFSETQ come from the germline V gene. CDR3 amino acids: CASSSFGAGGSTDTQYF. CDR3 in DNA: TGCGCCAGCAGCTCCTTTGGGGCAGGGGGAAGCACAGATACGCAGTATTTT.

The chain couples TRBV28 to TRBJ1-2; TRBD1 aligns across 9 bases. The CDR3 totals 15 residues. After removal of 7 bases from V and 6 bases from J, the junction contained 12 bases not matched to a gene. CDR1 is MDHEN, CDR2 SYDVKM, per germline. CDR3 DNA: TGTGCCAGCACCTCCTCCCCGGGGACAGGGAATGGCTACACCTTC. Residues: CASTSSPGTGNGYTF.

The chain has TRBV6-8 and TRBJ2-7, with 7 bases aligning to TRBD2. Germline CDR1 is MNHGY and CDR2 is SAAAGT. The CDR3 totals 13 residues. The V gene end was trimmed by 6 bases and the J gene end by 3 bases; junction bases not matched to a gene: 5. The chain's CDR3 is CASRGTTFYEQYF. Written as DNA, the CDR3 is TGTGCCAGCAGAGGGACTACCTTCTACGAGCAGTACTTC.

This chain links TRBV28 with TRBJ2-4; D gene ambiguous. V shed 0 bases and J shed 0 bases, with 9 bases lying between them. Germline-derived CDR1 and CDR2 are MDHEN and SYDVKM. This CDR3 has 16 residues. The CDR3 loop reads CASSLWFGLAKNIQYF. The CDR3 nucleotides are TGTGCCAGCAGTTTATGGTTCGGTTTAGCCAAAAACATTCAGTACTTC.

V gene TRBV28 combines with J gene TRBJ1-2; D remains ambiguous. The ends were cut back, 4 bases at V and 3 bases at J, with 18 bases in the middle. Germline V gives CDR1 MDHEN, CDR2 SYDVKM. This CDR3 contains 16 residues. The chain's CDR3 is CASSSPFWDGDYGYTF. CDR3 bases: TGTGCCAGCAGTTCCCCTTTTTGGGATGGGGACTATGGCTACACCTTC.